This record concerns one TCR beta chain sequence. Its antigen is not identified. Clones were read by immunoSEQ multiplex PCR, and TCRdb kept only the in-frame ones, dropping some. The profile covers around 39,000 clones, with about 88% appearing a single time and less than 4.5% taken by the ten largest. This entry belongs to a study of OX40 agonist ivuxolimab in advanced cancers. Study-level background: Patients achieving partial responses numbered three: one hepatocellular carcinoma case and two cutaneous melanoma cases.

Study-level points and caveats: CD4+ and CD8+ blood T cells expanded clonally by week 6 at 0.1 to 3.0 mg/kg. Partly responding patients at 0.1-3.0 mg/kg showed some of the smallest clonal expansion.

Trimming cost V 4 bases and J 9 bases, with 19 bases left between them. Germline CDR1 is SGHNT and CDR2 is YENEEA. The CDR3 runs to 15 residues. The sample consisted of CD4+ or CD8+ T cells sorted from blood, taken in a trial of the OX40 agonist ivuxolimab. The sequence came from an adult with an advanced solid tumor such as melanoma, head and neck, liver or kidney cancer. The gene calls are TRBV11-3 and TRBJ2-1; tentative D call: TRBD1 (5 bases). CDR3 protein: CASSSGQSQGSEQFF. Here the CDR3 DNA reads TGTGCCAGCAGCTCAGGACAAAGCCAGGGCTCTGAGCAGTTCTTC.